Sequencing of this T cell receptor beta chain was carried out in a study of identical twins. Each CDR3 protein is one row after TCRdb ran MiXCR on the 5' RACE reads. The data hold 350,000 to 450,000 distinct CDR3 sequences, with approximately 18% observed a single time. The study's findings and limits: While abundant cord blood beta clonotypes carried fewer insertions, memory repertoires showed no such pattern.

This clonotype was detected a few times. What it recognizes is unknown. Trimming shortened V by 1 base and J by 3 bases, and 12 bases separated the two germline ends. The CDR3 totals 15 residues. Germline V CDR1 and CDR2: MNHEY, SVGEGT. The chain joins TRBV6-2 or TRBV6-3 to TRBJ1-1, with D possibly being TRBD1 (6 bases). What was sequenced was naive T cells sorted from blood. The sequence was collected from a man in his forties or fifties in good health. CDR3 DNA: TGTGCCAGCAGTTACTACCCGCAGGGGTACACTGAAGCTTTCTTT. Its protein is CASSYYPQGYTEAFF.